This TCR beta chain was identified in a study of long-term antiretroviral therapy in people with HIV. Overall study findings and caveats: Across all time points, the repertoire was dominated by clones that expanded before ART.

V lost 2 bases to trimming and J lost 0 bases, with 7 bases between them. Germline V lookup: CDR1 KGHSH, CDR2 LQKENI. The CDR3 is 14 amino acids. Each donor provided at least one pre-ART PBMC sample and at least two post-ART PBMC samples. Survey level was the resolution at which the v3.0 immunoSEQ assay ran. Profiling relied on immunoSEQ multiplex PCR, and the TCRdb table lists in-frame clones only, not all of them. The sample contains 15,000 to 20,000 clones, about four fifths of which appear only once. Turning to this clone: The antigen remains undetermined.

This rearrangement joins TRBV18 to TRBJ1-1; D unresolved. This sequence originates from a woman aged 45-60 years with HIV. Sequenced material: unsorted PBMCs, taken about 2.6 years before starting antiretroviral therapy. The CDR3 sequence is CASSPIGLNTEAFF. As DNA, the CDR3 is TGTGCCAGCTCACCAATAGGCTTGAACACTGAAGCTTTCTTT.